The clone carrying this T cell receptor beta chain was detected many times. The antigen is not known. This sample is part of a study of molecular identifiers for immune sequencing clone quantification. Study background: Split five ways in replicates, RNA from about 20,000 or 100,000 naive CD8 cells had four portions sequenced. Findings and caveats of the study: It was shown that clones above 20 RNA copies held over 97% of effector molecules, but under 1% in naive cells.

TCRdb independently ran MiXCR on the PCR reads; one entry per CDR3 protein. The profile shows 35,000 to 40,000 distinct CDR3 sequences, 15% to 20% of them singletons. Source material for naive CD8 libraries was about 17,000 to 1,100,000 sorted cells, with 10%, 30% or 50% RNA. Sorting defined naive CD8 T cells as CD8+CD4-CCR7+CD45RA+. Germline-derived CDR1 and CDR2 are LGHNA and YSLEER. This CDR3 region has 17 residues. Trimming shortened V by 0 bases and J by 2 bases, and 16 bases separated the two germline ends. The rearrangement joins TRBV4-3 to TRBJ1-1; D call uncertain. This sequence originates from a human donor in good health. Some libraries in this study had Jurkat cell RNA spiked in. Specimen: naive CD8+ T cells from blood, with Jurkat cell RNA spiked in. Subset reported: FACS-sorted CD8+CD4-CCR7+CD45RA+ naive T cells. CDR3 loop: CASSQDTQTALNTEAFF. The CDR3 DNA reads as TGCGCCAGCAGCCAAGATACACAGACCGCACTCAACACTGAAGCTTTCTTT.